This TCR beta chain was sequenced for a study of blood T cell repertoires in COVID-19. This clone has just one count. TCRdb keeps only in-frame clones here, not all; method: immunoSEQ multiplex PCR. Of roughly 180,000 clones in the sample, about nine tenths were seen once. Assignments of participants to cohorts depended upon their own reported clinical history. The CDR3 length is 16 residues. From germline, CDR1 is SGHNT and CDR2 YYREEE (reference sequence). Losses at the gene ends were 0 bases for V and 1 base for J; bases not matched to a gene: 6. The specimen sequenced was PBMCs or T cells enriched from blood (not recorded which). This TCR was sampled from a woman in her thirties who had recovered from COVID-19. The gene calls are TRBV5-4 and TRBJ2-5; 7 nucleotides align to TRBD2. The CDR3 nucleotides read TGTGCCAGCAGCTTGGGAGCTAGCGGAGTCCAAGAGACCCAGTACTTC. It translates to CASSLGASGVQETQYF.